Listed below are T cell receptor beta chains from one sample, sequenced in a study of blood T cell repertoires in COVID-19. The repertoire was sequenced with immunoSEQ multiplex PCR; TCRdb's copy has only in-frame clones and lacks some. Here the sample spans some 400,000 clones, around 89% being singletons. Sequencing input: PBMCs or T cells enriched from blood (not recorded which). The source of these receptors is a man aged 25-45 years who had recovered from COVID-19. Each CDR3 is given with its conserved first and last residue. The order of the fields is D gene, J gene, V gene, clone size, CDR3 DNA, CDR3 protein. D genes are given only for firm matches. Clone sizes are given selectively: once, few, many, or a class where the clone is expanded.

>.|TRBJ2-7|TRBV18|few
TGTGCCAGCTCACCACCACTTGGAGGGGATCGCTCCTACGAGCAGTACTTC
CASSPPLGGDRSYEQYF
>TRBD1|TRBJ1-4|TRBV5-1|.
TGCGCCAGCAGCCTACAGGGGCGGGCTAATGAAAAACTGTTTTTT
CASSLQGRANEKLFF
>TRBD1|TRBJ1-5|TRBV2|.
TGTGCCAGCAGGGGACAGGGCTTGTTTTCTAGCAATCAGCCCCAGCATTTT
CASRGQGLFSSNQPQHF
>.|TRBJ1-5|TRBV19|.
TGTGCCAGTAGTAGGCAGGCGGGCAGCAATCAGCCCCAGCATTTT
CASSRQAGSNQPQHF
>.|TRBJ1-2|TRBV29-1|.
TGCAGCGTTACGATGGGGGGGGTAGAGTATGGCTACACCTTC
CSVTMGGVEYGYTF
>TRBD1|TRBJ1-5|TRBV28|.
TGTGCCAGCAGTTTAATGGACAGGCTAGGACACCTCAATCAGCCCCAGCATTTT
CASSLMDRLGHLNQPQHF
>TRBD1|TRBJ1-5|TRBV16|once
TGTGCCAGCAGCCAACCCGGACAGGGCCTTCTTCAGCCCCAGCATTTT
CASSQPGQGLLQPQHF
>TRBD2|TRBJ2-1|TRBV7-2|.
TGTGCCAGCAGCTACTCTAGCGGGAGCTACAATGAGCAGTTCTTC
CASSYSSGSYNEQFF
>TRBD2|TRBJ2-7|TRBV30|.
TGTGCCTGGAGACCGGGACTAGCGGGAGTTCGGTCCTACGAGCAGTACTTC
CAWRPGLAGVRSYEQYF
>TRBD2|TRBJ2-7|TRBV20-1|.
TGCAGTGCTAGTGCGTCTAGCGGATTTGGAGAGCAGTACTTC
CSASASSGFGEQYF
>.|TRBJ2-7|TRBV3-1/TRBV3-2|.
TGTGCCAGCAGACAGACAGGTGGAGGATACGAGCAGTACTTC
CASRQTGGGYEQYF
>TRBD1|TRBJ2-1|TRBV5-4|.
TGTGCCAGCAGCTTGGACAGGGGCTCCTACAATGAGCAGTTCTTC
CASSLDRGSYNEQFF
>.|TRBJ1-2|TRBV28|.
TGTGCCAGCAGTCCCAGGGCCTATGGCTACACCTTC
CASSPRAYGYTF
>.|TRBJ1-1|TRBV28|.
TGTGCCAGCACCTCAGGACAGATCACTGAAGCTTTCTTT
CASTSGQITEAFF
>.|TRBJ2-7|TRBV21-1|.
TGTGCCAGCAGCAAACCCACAGGGGGCTTGAGATTCGAGCAGTACTTC
CASSKPTGGLRFEQYF
>.|TRBJ1-4|TRBV27|.
TGTGCCAGCAGTTTGGGGGGGGCCCATGAAAAACTGTTTTTT
CASSLGGAHEKLFF
>.|TRBJ1-2|TRBV29-1|.
TGCAGCGTTGCGAGGGTGGACTATGGCTACACCTTC
CSVARVDYGYTF
>TRBD2|TRBJ2-1|TRBV11-2|.
TGTGCCAGCAGCTTCCGGTACTCACTAGCGGAACAAGTCAATGAGCAGTTCTTC
CASSFRYSLAEQVNEQFF
>TRBD1|TRBJ1-2|TRBV27|.
TGTGCCAGCAGAAGAGAGGGGGCCTATGGCTACACCTTC
CASRREGAYGYTF
>TRBD1|TRBJ2-5|TRBV3-1/TRBV3-2|.
TGTGCCAGCAGCCAGACCGGGACAGGGGAGGAGACCCAGTACTTC
CASSQTGTGEETQYF
>TRBD1|TRBJ1-5|TRBV6-5|many
TGTGCCAGCAGCGCGGACAGGGGCAATCAGCCCCAGCATTTT
CASSADRGNQPQHF
>.|TRBJ1-3|TRBV30|.
TGTGCCTGGAGTGTAGTCAGTGACACCATATATTTT
CAWSVVSDTIYF
>TRBD1|TRBJ1-3|TRBV28|.
TGTGCCAGCAGACGGGACAGGGATAGTAGGGCCACCATATATTTT
CASRRDRDSRATIYF
>TRBD2|TRBJ2-3|TRBV7-2|.
TGTGCCAGCAGCCCTCTAGCGGAGTTCACAGATACGCAGTATTTT
CASSPLAEFTDTQYF
>TRBD2|TRBJ2-7|TRBV5-1|.
TGCGCCAGCAGCTTTAGCGGGACCTCCTACGAGCAGTACTTC
CASSFSGTSYEQYF
>.|TRBJ1-1|TRBV27|.
TGTGCCAGCAGTTCCCCAGGACAGAACACTGAAGCTTTCTTT
CASSSPGQNTEAFF
>TRBD1|TRBJ1-2|TRBV3-1/TRBV3-2|.
TGTGCCAGCAGCCAAGCCCCGGACAGGGGCATGGGCTACACCTTC
CASSQAPDRGMGYTF
>.|TRBJ1-1|TRBV5-4|.
TGTGCCAGCAGCTTGGATCCAGGGATGAACACTGAAGCTTTCTTT
CASSLDPGMNTEAFF
>TRBD1|TRBJ1-4|TRBV19|few
TGTGCCAGTAGGCTAACAGGGGGAGGTGAAAAACTGTTTTTT
CASRLTGGGEKLFF
>TRBD1|TRBJ2-3|TRBV24-1|.
TGTGCCACCAGTGATTGGACAGGTACCACAGATACGCAGTATTTT
CATSDWTGTTDTQYF
>.|TRBJ2-2|TRBV15|.
TGTGCCACCAGCAGGAAACTCACCGGGGAGCTGTTTTTT
CATSRKLTGELFF
>TRBD2|TRBJ2-1|TRBV29-1|.
TGCAGCGTTGTAGTTAGCGGGGAATACAATGAGCAGTTCTTC
CSVVVSGEYNEQFF
>.|TRBJ2-7|TRBV28|.
TGTGCCAGCAGTTTAGTTTGGGGACTCCCGAATACGGCCTACGAGCAGTACTTC
CASSLVWGLPNTAYEQYF
>.|TRBJ2-5|TRBV2|.
TGTGCCAGTAGCGACCCGGAGACCCAGTACTTC
CASSDPETQYF
>.|TRBJ2-7|TRBV7-2|once
TGTGCCAGCGCCCCCCTACAGGTACTAACCTACGAGCAGTACTTC
CASAPLQVLTYEQYF
>TRBD2|TRBJ2-5|TRBV7-2|.
TGTGCCAGCAGCTTAAGCGGGGTACAAGAGACCCAGTACTTC
CASSLSGVQETQYF
>TRBD1|TRBJ1-2|TRBV7-2|.
TGTGCCAGCAGCGGCCGACAGGGGGCGAATGTTGGCTACACCTTC
CASSGRQGANVGYTF
>.|TRBJ2-1|TRBV27|.
TGTGCCAGCAGTTCCAGGCTCAATGAGCAGTTCTTC
CASSSRLNEQFF
>.|TRBJ2-1|TRBV24-1|.
TGTGCCACCAGTGATCTGATCGGGATTAATGAGCAGTTCTTC
CATSDLIGINEQFF
>TRBD1|TRBJ1-1|TRBV9|.
TGTGCCAGCACGGCGGGACAGGGGAACACTGAAGCTTTCTTT
CASTAGQGNTEAFF
>TRBD2|TRBJ2-1|TRBV7-2|.
TGTGCCAGCAGCTCGGGACTAGCGGGTGGCAATGAGCAGTTCTTC
CASSSGLAGGNEQFF
>TRBD1|TRBJ2-7|TRBV27|.
TGTGCCAGCAGTTTATTTAATCCGGGACAGGGGGAGTACGAGCAGTACTTC
CASSLFNPGQGEYEQYF
>.|TRBJ2-5|TRBV9|.
TGTGCCAGCAGCCCCGGGCGTCTAGCGAGAGAAGAGACCCAGTACTTC
CASSPGRLAREETQYF
>TRBD1|TRBJ2-7|TRBV3-1/TRBV3-2|.
TGTGCCAGCGGACCCGGGACAGGGGTCTACGAGCAGTACTTC
CASGPGTGVYEQYF
>TRBD1|TRBJ2-5|TRBV9|.
TGTGCCAGCAGACCCGGGACAGAACAAGAGACCCAGTACTTC
CASRPGTEQETQYF
>.|TRBJ2-2|TRBV28|.
TGTGCCAGCAGTTCAACAGGGTTGGCCGGGGAGCTGTTTTTT
CASSSTGLAGELFF
>TRBD2|TRBJ2-1|TRBV6-5|.
TGTGCCAGCAGTCTAGCGGGAGCCTCCTACAATGAGCAGTTCTTC
CASSLAGASYNEQFF
>TRBD1|TRBJ2-2|TRBV13|.
TGTGCCAGCAGCACCCGGGACAGGCCCACCGGGGAGCTGTTTTTT
CASSTRDRPTGELFF
>.|TRBJ2-2|TRBV7-9|.
TGTGCCAGCAGCTTTGACACATACACCGGGGAGCTGTTTTTT
CASSFDTYTGELFF
>.|TRBJ1-5|TRBV6-5|once
TGTGCCAGCAGGCCAGGGCTGAATCAGCCCCAGCATTTT
CASRPGLNQPQHF
>TRBD1|TRBJ2-1|TRBV6-5|.
TGTGCCAGCAGCCCCGGGACAGGGGTCAATGAGCAGTTCTTC
CASSPGTGVNEQFF
>TRBD1|TRBJ1-2|TRBV2|.
TGTGCCGGAACAGGGGGCGATAATGGCTACACCTTC
CAGTGGDNGYTF
>TRBD2|TRBJ2-1|TRBV19|.
TGTGCCAGTAGTCCAGGTCGGGCAGGTTGGACTAGCGGTGAGCAGTTCTTC
CASSPGRAGWTSGEQFF
>.|TRBJ2-1|TRBV29-1|.
TGCAGCGCCTCCCCGACATCGACCTACAATGAGCAGTTCTTC
CSASPTSTYNEQFF
>.|TRBJ1-5|TRBV2|few
TGTGCCAGCAGTGCCGGGAGGACTCAGAATCAGCCCCAGCATTTT
CASSAGRTQNQPQHF
>.|TRBJ2-5|TRBV27|.
TGTGCCAGCACCAGACCAGGTTTGGAGACCCAGTACTTC
CASTRPGLETQYF
>TRBD2|TRBJ2-2|TRBV9|.
TGTGCCAGCAGCGTAGTTCCTAGCGGGAACACCGGGGAGCTGTTTTTT
CASSVVPSGNTGELFF
>.|TRBJ2-1|TRBV28|.
TGTGCCAGCAGGGGCGGGGCCTACAATGAGCAGTTCTTC
CASRGGAYNEQFF
>.|TRBJ2-7|TRBV7-7|.
TGTGCTAGCAGCTTAGGTGTCAGTCCCGATTACGAGCAGTACTTC
CASSLGVSPDYEQYF